The sequence of this TCR beta chain was determined in a study of cytotoxic CD8 clonotypes in ibrutinib-treated CLL. Turning to the study itself: Productive templates averaged approximately 250,000 per sample, and productive rearrangements more than 80,000. Study results and caveats: Clonality at baseline surpassed age-matched healthy donors and tracked circulating CD8+ T-cell counts. Sustained-remission and progressing patients diverged in sampling times.

V lost 1 base, J lost 8 bases, and 11 bases stayed unmatched. This CDR3 has 16 amino acids. CDR1 MNHNS and CDR2 SASEGT come from the germline V gene. Profiling relied on immunoSEQ multiplex PCR, and the TCRdb table lists in-frame clones only, not all of them. The sample records 80,000 to 95,000 clones, roughly 77% being singletons. With respect to this clone: Its antigen is not known.

The TCR originated in a human donor with chronic lymphocytic leukemia. V and J are TRBV6-1 and TRBJ1-3; 7 bases are a match to TRBD1. Sequencing was performed on PBMCs, taken after 12 months of ibrutinib treatment. This CDR3 reads CASSEVGTVRRDTIYF. The CDR3 coding sequence is TGTGCCAGCAGTGAAGTTGGGACAGTAAGGAGGGACACCATATATTTT.